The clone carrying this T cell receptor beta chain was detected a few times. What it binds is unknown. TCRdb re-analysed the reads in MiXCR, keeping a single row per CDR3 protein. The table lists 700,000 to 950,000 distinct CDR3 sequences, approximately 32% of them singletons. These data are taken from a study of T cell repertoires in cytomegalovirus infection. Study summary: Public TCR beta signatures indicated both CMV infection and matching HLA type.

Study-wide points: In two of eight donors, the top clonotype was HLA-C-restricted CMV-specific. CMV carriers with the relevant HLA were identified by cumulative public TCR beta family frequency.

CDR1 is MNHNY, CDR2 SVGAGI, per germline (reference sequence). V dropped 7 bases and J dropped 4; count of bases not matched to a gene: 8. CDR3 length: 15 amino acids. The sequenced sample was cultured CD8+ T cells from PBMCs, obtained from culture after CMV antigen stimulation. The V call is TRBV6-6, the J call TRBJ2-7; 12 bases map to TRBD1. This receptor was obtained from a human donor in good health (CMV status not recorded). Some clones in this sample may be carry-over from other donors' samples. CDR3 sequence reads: CASTGTGGKGYEQYF. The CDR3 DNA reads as TGTGCCAGCACCGGGACAGGGGGCAAAGGGTACGAGCAGTACTTC.